These 2 T cell receptor beta chains originate from one sample sequenced in a study of CD8 T cells in ankylosing spondylitis. Study-wide results and limits: What appeared characteristic of ankylosing spondylitis blood was a TCR beta motif of eight highly homologous variants.

Each CDR3 protein is one row after TCRdb ran MiXCR on the 5' RACE reads. This sample has hundreds of thousands of distinct CDR3 sequences; approximately 11% occur once, and the top ten carry around 6.8%. Their cognate antigens are unknown. Sequencing input: blood, either unsorted or a sorted T cell fraction (not recorded which). These receptor sequences come from a male donor with ankylosing spondylitis.

This clonotype was observed many times. V and J are TRBV3-1 and TRBJ2-7; D ambiguous. The CDR3 is made up of 13 amino acids. The germline V gene encodes CDR1 LGHDT and CDR2 YNNKEL (reference sequence). V was shortened by 1 base and J by 6 bases, with 10 bases between the two germline ends. CDR3 residues: CASSQGTGSEQYV. DNA of the CDR3: TGTGCCAGCAGCCAAGGGACGGGTAGCGAGCAGTACGTC.

This clonotype was seen only a few times. The CDR3 sequence is CASSRDRADGELFF. In nucleotides, the CDR3 is TGTGCCAGCAGTCGGGACAGGGCCGACGGGGAGCTGTTTTTT. This rearrangement joins TRBV14 to TRBJ2-2, with TRBD1 identical over 9 bases. This CDR3 has 14 residues. CDR1 and CDR2 from the germline V gene are SGHDN and FVKESK. V was clipped by 6 bases and J by 7 bases; unmatched bases: 6.